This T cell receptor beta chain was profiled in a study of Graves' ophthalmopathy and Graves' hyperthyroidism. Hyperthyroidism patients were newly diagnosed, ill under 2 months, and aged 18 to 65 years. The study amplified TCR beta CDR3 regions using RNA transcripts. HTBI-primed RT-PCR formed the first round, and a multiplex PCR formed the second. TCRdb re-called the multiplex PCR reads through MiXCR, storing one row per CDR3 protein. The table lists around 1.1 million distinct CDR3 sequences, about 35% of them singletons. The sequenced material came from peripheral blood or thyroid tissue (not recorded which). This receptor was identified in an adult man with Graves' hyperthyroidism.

The CDR3 is CASSLCRTRSRDEQFF. CDR3 bases: TGTGCCAGCAGCTTGTGTAGGACTAGAAGCAGGGATGAGCAGTTCTTC. This chain links TRBV7-6 with TRBJ2-5; 7 nucleotides match TRBD2. The end of the DNA fits TRBJ2-1 better, so the J call may be wrong. Per the germline V gene, CDR1 is SGHVS and CDR2 is FNYEAQ. The CDR3 runs 16 residues.